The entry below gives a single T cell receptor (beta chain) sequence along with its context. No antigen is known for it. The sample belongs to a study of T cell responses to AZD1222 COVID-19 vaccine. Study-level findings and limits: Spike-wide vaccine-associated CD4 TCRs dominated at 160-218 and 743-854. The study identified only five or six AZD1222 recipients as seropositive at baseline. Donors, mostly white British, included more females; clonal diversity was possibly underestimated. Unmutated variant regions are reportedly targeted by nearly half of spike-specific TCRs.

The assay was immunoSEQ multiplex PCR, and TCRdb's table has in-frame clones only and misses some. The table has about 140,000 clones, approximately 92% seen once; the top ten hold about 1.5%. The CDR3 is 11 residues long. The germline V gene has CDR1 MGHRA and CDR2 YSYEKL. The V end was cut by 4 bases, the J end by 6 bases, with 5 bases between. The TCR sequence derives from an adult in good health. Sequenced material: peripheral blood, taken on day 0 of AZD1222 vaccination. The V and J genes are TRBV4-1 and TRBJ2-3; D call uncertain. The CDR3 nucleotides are TGCGCCAGCAGCCTGTCCGATACGCAGTATTTT. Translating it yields CASSLSDTQYF.